The clone carrying this TCR beta chain was seen a handful of times. Its antigen is not known. These data come from a study of T cell repertoires in cytomegalovirus infection. In the study overall: It can be stated that public TCR beta signatures indicated CMV infection as well as a matching HLA type.

TCRdb itself ran the reads through MiXCR, one entry per CDR3 protein. The repertoire holds about half a million distinct CDR3 sequences, around 35% seen once, with roughly 15% in the top ten. V lost 5 bases, J lost 3 bases, and 5 bases stayed unmatched. The CDR3 totals 14 residues. Germline CDR1 is LNHDA and CDR2 is SQIVND (reference sequence). Here the sequenced sample was cultured PBMCs, taken from culture after CMV antigen stimulation. The rearrangement links TRBV19 to TRBJ1-2; 8 bases are a match to TRBD1. This receptor was taken from a human donor in good health (CMV status not recorded). Some clones in this sample may be carry-over from other donors' samples. Here the CDR3 DNA reads TGTGCCAGTAGTGTAGGGACAGGCGACTATGGCTACACCTTC. Its translation is CASSVGTGDYGYTF.